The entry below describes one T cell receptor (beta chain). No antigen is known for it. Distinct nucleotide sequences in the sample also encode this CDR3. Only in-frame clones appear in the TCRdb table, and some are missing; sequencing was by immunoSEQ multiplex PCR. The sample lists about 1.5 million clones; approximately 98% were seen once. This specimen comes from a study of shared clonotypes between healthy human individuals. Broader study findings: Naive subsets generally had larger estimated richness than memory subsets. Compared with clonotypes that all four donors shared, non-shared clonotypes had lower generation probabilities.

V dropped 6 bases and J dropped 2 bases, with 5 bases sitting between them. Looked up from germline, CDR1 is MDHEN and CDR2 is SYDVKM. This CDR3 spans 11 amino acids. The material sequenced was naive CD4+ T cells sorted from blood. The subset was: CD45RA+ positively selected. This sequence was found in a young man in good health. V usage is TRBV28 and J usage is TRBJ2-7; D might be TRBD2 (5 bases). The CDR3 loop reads CASRRAYEQYF. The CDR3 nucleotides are TGTGCCAGCAGGCGGGCCTACGAGCAGTACTTC. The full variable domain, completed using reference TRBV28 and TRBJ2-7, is DVKVTQSSRYLVKRTGEKVFLECVQDMDHENMFWYRQDPGLGLRLIYFSYDVKMKEKGDIPEGYSVSREKKERFSLILESASTNQTSMYLCASRRAYEQYFGPGTRLTVT.